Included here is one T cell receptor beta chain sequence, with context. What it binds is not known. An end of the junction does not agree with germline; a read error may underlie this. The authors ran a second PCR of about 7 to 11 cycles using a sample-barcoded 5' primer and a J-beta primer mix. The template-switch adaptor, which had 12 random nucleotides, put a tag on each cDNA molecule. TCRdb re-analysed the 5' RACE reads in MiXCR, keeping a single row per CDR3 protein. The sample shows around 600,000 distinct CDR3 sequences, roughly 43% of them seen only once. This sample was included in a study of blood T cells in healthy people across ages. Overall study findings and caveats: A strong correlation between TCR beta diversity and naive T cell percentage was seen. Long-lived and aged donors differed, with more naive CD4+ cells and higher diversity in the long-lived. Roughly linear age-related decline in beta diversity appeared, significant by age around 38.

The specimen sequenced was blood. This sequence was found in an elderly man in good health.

In DNA, the CDR3 is TGCGCCGGCAGCCAAGGCTCAGGGGCCAGGGCAACTAATGAAAAACTGTTTTTT. The encoded protein is CAGSQGSGARATNEKLFF. The J gene is TRBJ1-4, the V gene TRBV4-3; a possible D gene is TRBD1 (6 bases). The CDR3 covers 18 residues. Germline CDR1 LGHNA, CDR2 YSLEER.